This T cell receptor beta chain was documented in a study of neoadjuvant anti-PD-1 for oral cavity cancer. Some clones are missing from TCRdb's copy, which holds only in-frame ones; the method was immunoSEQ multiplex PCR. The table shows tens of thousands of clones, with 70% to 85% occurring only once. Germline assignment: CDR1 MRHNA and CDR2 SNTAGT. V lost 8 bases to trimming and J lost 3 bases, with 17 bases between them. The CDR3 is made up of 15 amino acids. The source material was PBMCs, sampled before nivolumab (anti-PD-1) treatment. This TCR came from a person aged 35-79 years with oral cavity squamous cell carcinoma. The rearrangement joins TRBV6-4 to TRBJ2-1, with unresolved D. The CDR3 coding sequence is TGTGCCAGCCGGACCGTGGGCAGATACTACAATGAGCAGTTCTTC. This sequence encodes CASRTVGRYYNEQFF.